The rows below give T cell receptor beta chains drawn from one sample of a study of T cells after yellow fever vaccination. TCRdb ran MiXCR on the 5' RACE reads and lists one entry per CDR3 protein. Of over 20,000 distinct CDR3 sequences listed, approximately 5% are singletons. The sample in question was PBMCs, either bulk or a sorted T-cell subset (CD4+, CD8+, memory, or dextramer-sorted; not recorded which), obtained 15 days after the yellow fever booster vaccination. These receptor sequences come from a man in his thirties or forties who received the YFV17D yellow fever vaccine. Both conserved end residues are part of each CDR3. Clone size, where shown, is once, few, many, or a class for clones that have expanded.

TRBV21-1,many,TRBJ2-3,CASSICGRAVDTQYF
TRBV5-4,many,TRBJ2-7,CASSVFDPSYEQYF
TRBV6-6,many,TRBJ2-7,CASSQTSGSNEQYF
TRBV7-9,many,TRBJ1-2,CASSLGDWGYTF
TRBV18,many,TRBJ2-7,CASSPPTRLGGQYF
TRBV5-1,many,TRBJ2-2,CASSLAVRTGATGELFF
TRBV13,.,TRBJ1-2,CASSLNYGYTF
TRBV20-1,many,TRBJ2-4,CSARKPSLAKNIQYF
TRBV20-1,many,TRBJ2-5,CSASSGSRGETQYF
TRBV4-3,many,TRBJ2-5,CASSQVGGEETQYF
TRBV7-3,many,TRBJ2-1,CASSSRSGSNEQFF
TRBV20-1,many,TRBJ2-5,CSVRVGARGGETQYF
TRBV5-8,few,TRBJ2-2,CASGPGRQGGTGELFF
TRBV2,many,TRBJ1-1,CASSVFGAEAFF
TRBV29-1,many,TRBJ2-7,CSASDVLEQYF
TRBV5-1,many,TRBJ2-5,CASSVAGGAGETQYF
TRBV29-1,many,TRBJ2-2,CSGILGTGFTGELFF
TRBV5-6,many,TRBJ2-1,CASSPAQREADEQFF
TRBV20-1,medium-sized,TRBJ2-1,CSALLAGNYNEQFF
TRBV11-2,many,TRBJ2-2,CASSLGGWWDTGELFF
TRBV6-1,many,TRBJ2-7,CASSKWDGTYEQYF
TRBV6-1,.,TRBJ1-2,CASSEVFSGPTRGYTF
TRBV6-1,many,TRBJ1-6,CASRGGWVSYSGPLHF
TRBV6-5,many,TRBJ1-4,CASSYLAGTGGEKLFF
TRBV20-1,many,TRBJ2-3,CSARDPAGGFKDTQYF
TRBV6-2/TRBV6-3,many,TRBJ2-6,CASSYPSGQGIGGANVLTF
TRBV20-1,many,TRBJ2-4,CSAWTGVKNIQYF
TRBV20-1,many,TRBJ1-1,CSARDPQGGGTEAFF
TRBV10-3,many,TRBJ2-2,CATSGGETNTGELFF
TRBV7-8,many,TRBJ1-2,CASSLALEGYTF
TRBV15,many,TRBJ2-6,CATSLAPLLTNVLTF
TRBV29-1,many,TRBJ1-6,CSARTGNKNSPLHF
TRBV12-3/TRBV12-4,many,TRBJ2-1,CASSPIAGLYNEQFF
TRBV15,many,TRBJ2-4,CATSRPDRNIQYF
TRBV27,many,TRBJ2-3,CASSLGGPSTDTQYF
TRBV29-1,many,TRBJ2-1,CSVQNLLGNEQFF
TRBV29-1,many,TRBJ2-1,CSVGPSGRPEQFF
TRBV27,many,TRBJ2-4,CASRTPMRAGGAKNIQYF
TRBV6-2/TRBV6-3,many,TRBJ2-2,CASSYRGWFEPLARSTGELFF
TRBV7-2,.,TRBJ2-7,CASSPEFRASYEQYF
TRBV29-1,many,TRBJ2-5,CSAPTQNQETQYF
TRBV3-1,many,TRBJ1-3,CASSDSGTAGNTIYF
TRBV19,.,TRBJ2-3,CANRVDQDTDTQYF
TRBV30,many,TRBJ1-6,CAWSDSSPPLHF
TRBV27,many,TRBJ2-2,CASSYGSNTGELFF
TRBV7-9,many,TRBJ2-3,CASRKGVGTSTDTQYF
TRBV7-2,many,TRBJ2-3,CASSLGGLGMADTQYF
TRBV20-1,many,TRBJ2-5,CSARDGGPQETQYF